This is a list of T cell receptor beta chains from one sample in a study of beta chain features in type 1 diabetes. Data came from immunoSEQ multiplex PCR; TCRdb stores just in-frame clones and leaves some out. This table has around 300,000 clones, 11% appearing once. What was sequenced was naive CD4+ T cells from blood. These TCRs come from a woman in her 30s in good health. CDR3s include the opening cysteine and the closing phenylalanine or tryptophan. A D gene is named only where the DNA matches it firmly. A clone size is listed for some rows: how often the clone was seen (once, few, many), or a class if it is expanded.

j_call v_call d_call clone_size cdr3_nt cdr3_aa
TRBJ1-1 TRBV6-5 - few TGTGCCAGCAGTAGGACAGCGAACACTGAAGCTTTCTTT CASSRTANTEAFF
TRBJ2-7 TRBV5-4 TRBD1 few TGTGCCAGCAGTCCCCCGGGACAGGGGGTTTACGAGCAGTACTTC CASSPPGQGVYEQYF
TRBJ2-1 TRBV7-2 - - TGTGCCAGCGATGACTACCTTTACAATGAGCAGTTCTTC CASDDYLYNEQFF
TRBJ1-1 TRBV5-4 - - TGTGCCAGCAACGTACAGGGTTTAAACACTGAAGCTTTCTTT CASNVQGLNTEAFF
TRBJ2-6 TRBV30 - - TGTGCCTGGAGTGGACACGGGGCCAACGTCCTGACTTTC CAWSGHGANVLTF
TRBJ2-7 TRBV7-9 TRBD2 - TGTGCCAGCAGCACTAGCGGGAGGCCCTACGAGCAGTACTTC CASSTSGRPYEQYF
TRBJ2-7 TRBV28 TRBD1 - TGTGCCAGCAGTGTTTCACAGGGGAGCTACGAGCAGTACTTC CASSVSQGSYEQYF
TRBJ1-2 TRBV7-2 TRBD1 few TGTGCCAGCAGCGCGGACAGGATAGATGGCTACACCTTC CASSADRIDGYTF
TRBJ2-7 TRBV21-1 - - TGTGCCAGCAACGGACCGGGACTAGCGGGAGTTGGCTACGAGCAGTACTTC CASNGPGLAGVGYEQYF
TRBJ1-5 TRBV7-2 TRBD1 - TGTGCCAGCAGCGGGGGACAGTTCAATCAGCCCCAGCATTTT CASSGGQFNQPQHF
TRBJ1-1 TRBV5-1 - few TGCGCCAGCCGTCAGGCCGGCCGGAACACTGAAGCTTTCTTT CASRQAGRNTEAFF
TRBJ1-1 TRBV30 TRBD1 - TGTGCCTGGGGACAGGGGGCTCTTCTGAACACTGAAGCTTTCTTT CAWGQGALLNTEAFF
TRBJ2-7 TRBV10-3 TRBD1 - TGTGCCATCAGTCCAGGACAGGGGGCTGCCTACGAGCAGTACTTC CAISPGQGAAYEQYF
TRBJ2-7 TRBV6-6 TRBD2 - TGTGCCAGCAGCGAGACTAGCGGGAGTGGCGAGCAGTACTTC CASSETSGSGEQYF
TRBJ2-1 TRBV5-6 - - TGTGCCAGCAGCCCGCTAGCTGACTCCTACAATGAGCAGTTCTTC CASSPLADSYNEQFF
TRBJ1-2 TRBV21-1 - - TGTGCCAGCAGCAAAGGAACAGGGTCGTCGAACTATGGCTACACCTTC CASSKGTGSSNYGYTF
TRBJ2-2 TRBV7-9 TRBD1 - TGTGCCAGCAGCTGGACAGGGTCCACCGGGGAGCTGTTTTTT CASSWTGSTGELFF
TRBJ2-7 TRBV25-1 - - TGTGCCAGCGGAGAGGTCCCCACCTACGAGCAGTACTTC CASGEVPTYEQYF
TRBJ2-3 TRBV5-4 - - TGTGCCAGCAGCTCCAGGCGCACAGATACGCAGTATTTT CASSSRRTDTQYF
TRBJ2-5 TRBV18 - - TGTGCCAGCTCACCACTAGGTAGCGGCTCCCAAGAGACCCAGTACTTC CASSPLGSGSQETQYF
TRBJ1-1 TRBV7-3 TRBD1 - TGTGCCAGCAGCTTAACCACAGGGGAAACTGAAGCTTTCTTT CASSLTTGETEAFF
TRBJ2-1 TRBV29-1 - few TGCAGCGGGTCCGGGGACTCGGTGCAATACAATGAGCAGTTCTTC CSGSGDSVQYNEQFF
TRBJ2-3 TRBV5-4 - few TGTGCCAGCAGCTTGGTCCAGGCCACAGATACGCAGTATTTT CASSLVQATDTQYF